The 12 T cell receptor beta chains in this list originate from one sample, sequenced in a study of shared clonotypes between healthy human individuals. TCRdb's table, derived via immunoSEQ multiplex PCR, lists solely in-frame clones and lacks some. This sample has over a million clones, with around three quarters found just once. Sequenced material: memory CD4+ T cells from PBMCs. Regarding subset: CD45RA-negative fraction. These TCRs come from a man aged 18 to 29 in good health. Some clones in this sample may be carry-over from other donors' samples.

The rearrangement uses TRBV27 and TRBJ2-2, with D possibly matching TRBD1 (5 bases). Germline V CDR1 and CDR2: MNHEY, SMNVEV (reference sequence). Trimming took off 3 bases at V and 6 bases at J, with 14 bases between the two ends. CDR3 length: 15 residues. CDR3 in DNA: TGTGCCAGCAGTTTCAATCGACAGTGGCCCGGGGAGCTGTTTTTT. It is translated as CASSFNRQWPGELFF.

This chain's CDR3 is CASSAFTGGTGELFF. Written as DNA, the CDR3 is TGTGCCAGTAGTGCCTTCACAGGGGGGACCGGGGAGCTGTTTTTT. The chain links TRBV19 to TRBJ2-2; 8 nucleotides align to TRBD1. Germline lookup yields CDR1 LNHDA and CDR2 SQIVND (reference sequence). V trimming: 5 bases; J trimming: 5 bases; junction bases outside the gene matches: 7. CDR3 length equals 15 residues.

This rearrangement joins TRBV19 to TRBJ2-2; either TRBD1 or TRBD2 may fit D (5 bases each). The CDR3 is 16 amino acids. Between the trimmed V and J ends, which lost 7 bases and 5 bases, there was a span of 20 bases. In germline, CDR1 is LNHDA, CDR2 SQIVND (reference sequence). The CDR3 coding sequence is TGTGCCAGTATTGGTGGGACCATTCCCTTTACCGGGGAGCTGTTTTTT. Translation: CASIGGTIPFTGELFF.

Remarks on this clone: The sample holds other DNA sequences that translate to the same CDR3. This chain joins TRBV28 and TRBJ2-7, with D tentatively TRBD1 (6 bases). This CDR3 is built from 13 residues. Trimming removed 5 bases from V and 2 bases from J, with 10 bases in between. The germline V gene has CDR1 MDHEN and CDR2 SYDVKM. This chain's CDR3 is CASSGTPTYEQYF. The CDR3 DNA follows: TGTGCCAGCAGTGGGACACCAACCTACGAGCAGTACTTC.

The chain joins TRBV4-1 to TRBJ2-3; D is undetermined. The germline gives CDR1 MGHRA, CDR2 YSYEKL. V was cut by 4 bases and J by 0 bases, with 8 bases left in between. This CDR3 spans 14 amino acids. In DNA, the CDR3 is TGCGCCAGCAGCCCAAAAGCCAGCACAGATACGCAGTATTTT. This codes for CASSPKASTDTQYF.

A single count supports this clone. The sample carries other DNA sequences with the same CDR3. The CDR3 protein is CASSYSAGYQPQHF. The CDR3 DNA reads as TGTGCCAGCAGTTACTCGGCGGGATATCAGCCCCAGCATTTT. This rearrangement joins TRBV6-5 to TRBJ1-5; D not resolved. V was clipped by 0 bases and J by 5 bases, with 8 bases between them. Looked up from germline, CDR1 is MNHEY and CDR2 is SVGAGI. This CDR3 is 14 amino acids long.

The CDR3 loop reads CASSSAGLGSYEQYF. CDR3 coding DNA: TGTGCCAGCAGTTCCGCGGGACTAGGCTCCTACGAGCAGTACTTC. This rearrangement joins TRBV27 to TRBJ2-7; 8 bases map to TRBD2. Germline assignment: CDR1 MNHEY and CDR2 SMNVEV (reference sequence). CDR3 length: 15 residues. The V and J ends lost 4 bases and 0 bases, in that order; junction bases with no gene match: 5.

A word on this clone: No conserved phenylalanine or tryptophan is present at the end of the CDR3, so a read error is the likely explanation. The chain employs TRBV5-6 and TRBJ1-1, with a possible D match to TRBD1 (5 bases). The V and J ends lost 4 bases and 7 bases respectively, with 17 bases between them. The germline gives CDR1 SGHDT, CDR2 YYEEEE. CDR3 length: 14 residues. CDR3 residues: CASSLQSGRGEAFL. CDR3 in DNA: TGTGCCAGCAGCCTCCAAAGCGGGAGGGGTGAAGCTTTCCTT.

The J gene is TRBJ2-5, the V gene TRBV5-4; TRBD2 matches 9 bases. The germline CDR1 and CDR2 sequences are SGHNT and YYREEE (reference sequence). The CDR3 runs 15 residues. V lost 4 bases to trimming and J lost 5 bases; unmatched junction nucleotides: 9. The CDR3 is CASSTVAGVGETQYF. As DNA, the CDR3 is TGTGCCAGCAGCACCGTAGCGGGAGTGGGGGAGACCCAGTACTTC.

The J gene is TRBJ1-1, the V gene TRBV10-3; TRBD1 aligns across 7 bases. The trim removed 9 bases at V and 5 bases at J, leaving 6 bases unmatched. CDR1 is ENHRY, CDR2 SYGVKD, per germline. CDR3 length: 12 amino acids. CDR3 bases: TGTGCCATTGGGTTACAGGGGACTGAAGCTTTCTTT. Amino acid sequence: CAIGLQGTEAFF.

The rearrangement links TRBV11-1 to TRBJ1-1; D possibly corresponds to TRBD1 (6 bases). The ends were cut back, 4 bases at V and 3 bases at J, with 9 bases in the middle. Germline V gene data show CDR1 as SGHAT and CDR2 as FQDESV (reference sequence). This CDR3 region has 13 residues. CDR3 residues: CASSSTGYTEAFF. In DNA form, the CDR3 reads TGTGCCAGCAGCTCTACAGGGTACACTGAAGCTTTCTTT.

The genes are TRBV28 and TRBJ2-7; unclear D gene. The CDR3 length is 14 residues. Germline V gene sequence: CDR1 MDHEN, CDR2 SYDVKM. V dropped 3 bases and J dropped 2 bases, with 11 bases sitting between them. CDR3 coding DNA: TGTGCCAGCAGTTTCACTGGCAGGACCTACGAGCAGTACTTC. This gives the protein CASSFTGRTYEQYF.